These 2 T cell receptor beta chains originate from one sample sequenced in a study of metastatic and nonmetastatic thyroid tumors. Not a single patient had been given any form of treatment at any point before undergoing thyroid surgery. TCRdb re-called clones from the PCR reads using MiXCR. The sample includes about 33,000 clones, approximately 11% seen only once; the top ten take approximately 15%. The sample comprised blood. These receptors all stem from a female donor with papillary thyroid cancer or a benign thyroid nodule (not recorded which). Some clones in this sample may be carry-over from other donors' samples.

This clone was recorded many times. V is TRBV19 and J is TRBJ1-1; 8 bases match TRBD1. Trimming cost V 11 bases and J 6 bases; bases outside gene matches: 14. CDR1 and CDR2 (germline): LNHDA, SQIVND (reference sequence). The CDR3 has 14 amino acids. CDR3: CASRGGQVVPEAFF. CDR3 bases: TGTGCCTCCAGAGGGGGACAGGTAGTCCCTGAAGCTTTCTTT.

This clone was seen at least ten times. The CDR3 here is CASSQGTGSNQPQHF. The DNA of the CDR3 is TGCGCCAGCAGCCAAGGGACAGGGAGCAATCAGCCCCAGCATTTT. The chain combines TRBV4-3 with TRBJ1-5, with TRBD1 identical over 8 bases. The CDR3 runs 15 residues. Trimming took 1 base from V and 1 from J; bases not matched to a gene: 0. Germline CDR1 is LGHNA and CDR2 is YSLEER.